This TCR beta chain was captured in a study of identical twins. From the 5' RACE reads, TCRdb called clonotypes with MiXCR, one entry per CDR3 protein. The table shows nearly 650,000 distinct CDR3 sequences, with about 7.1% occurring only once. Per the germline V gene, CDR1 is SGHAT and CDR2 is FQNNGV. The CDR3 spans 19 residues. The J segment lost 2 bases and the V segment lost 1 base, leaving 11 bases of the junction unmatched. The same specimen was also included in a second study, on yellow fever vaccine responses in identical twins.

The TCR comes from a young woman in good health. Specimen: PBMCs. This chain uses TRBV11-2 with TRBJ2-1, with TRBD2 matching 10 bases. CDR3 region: CASSLGTSGPPRTYNEQFF. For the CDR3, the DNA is TGTGCCAGCAGCTTAGGGACTAGCGGTCCTCCTAGGACCTACAATGAGCAGTTCTTC.